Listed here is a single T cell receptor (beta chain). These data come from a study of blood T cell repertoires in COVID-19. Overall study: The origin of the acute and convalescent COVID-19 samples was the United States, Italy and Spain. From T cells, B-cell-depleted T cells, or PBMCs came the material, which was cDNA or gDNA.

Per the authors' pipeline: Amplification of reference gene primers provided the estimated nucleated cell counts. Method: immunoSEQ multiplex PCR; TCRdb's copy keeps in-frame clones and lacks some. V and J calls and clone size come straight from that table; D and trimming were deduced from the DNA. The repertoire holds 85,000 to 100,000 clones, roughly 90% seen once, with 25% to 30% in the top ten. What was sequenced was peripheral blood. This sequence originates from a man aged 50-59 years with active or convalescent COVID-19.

CDR3 sequence reads: CASSEAGGKTEAFF. DNA for the CDR3: TGCGCCAGCAGTGAGGCCGGAGGAAAGACTGAAGCTTTCTTT. This chain joins TRBV10-1 and TRBJ1-1; no firm D call. V lost 2 bases to trimming and J lost 5 bases, with 12 bases between them. The germline CDR1 and CDR2 sequences are WNHNN and SYGVQD (reference sequence). The length of the CDR3 is 14 residues.